This is a list of T cell receptor beta chains from one sample in a study of blood T cell repertoires in COVID-19. Clones were read by immunoSEQ multiplex PCR, and TCRdb kept only the in-frame ones, dropping some. The repertoire holds roughly 49,000 clones, with 90% to 95% as singletons. Sequences were obtained from peripheral blood. The receptors originated from a woman aged 80 or over with acute or convalescent COVID-19. CDR3s include the opening cysteine and the closing phenylalanine or tryptophan. D genes are given only for firm matches. Clone size, where shown, is once, few, many, or a class for clones that have expanded.

V gene: TRBV19; clone size: .; D gene: .; J gene: TRBJ2-7; CDR3 protein: CASSKDNAYEQYF; CDR3 DNA: TGTGCCAGTAGTAAGGACAATGCCTACGAGCAGTACTTC
V gene: TRBV6-5; clone size: once; D gene: .; J gene: TRBJ1-2; CDR3 protein: CASSYGQGNYGYTF; CDR3 DNA: TGTGCCAGCAGTTATGGGCAGGGGAACTATGGCTACACCTTC
V gene: TRBV29-1; clone size: .; D gene: TRBD1; J gene: TRBJ2-3; CDR3 protein: CSASGRTGGTDTQYF; CDR3 DNA: TGCAGCGCCTCTGGTAGGACAGGGGGCACAGATACGCAGTATTTT
V gene: TRBV5-5; clone size: .; D gene: TRBD1; J gene: TRBJ1-3; CDR3 protein: CASSLQGAGNTIYF; CDR3 DNA: TGTGCCAGCAGCTTACAGGGGGCTGGAAACACCATATATTTT
V gene: TRBV7-2; clone size: .; D gene: .; J gene: TRBJ2-7; CDR3 protein: CASSSTRLDEQYF; CDR3 DNA: TGTGCCAGCAGCTCGACTAGGCTAGATGAGCAGTACTTC
V gene: TRBV19; clone size: .; D gene: .; J gene: TRBJ1-4; CDR3 protein: CASTKWTAMGEKLFF; CDR3 DNA: TGTGCCAGTACCAAGTGGACAGCGATGGGTGAAAAACTGTTTTTT
V gene: TRBV18; clone size: .; D gene: .; J gene: TRBJ2-3; CDR3 protein: CASSGTRTDTDTQYF; CDR3 DNA: TGTGCCAGCTCCGGGACACGGACGGACACAGATACGCAGTATTTT
V gene: TRBV6-5; clone size: .; D gene: TRBD1; J gene: TRBJ2-3; CDR3 protein: CASRMGQGDTDTQYF; CDR3 DNA: TGTGCCAGCAGGATGGGACAGGGTGATACAGATACGCAGTATTTT
V gene: TRBV6-5; clone size: .; D gene: TRBD2; J gene: TRBJ2-7; CDR3 protein: CASSVGGGGSYEQYF; CDR3 DNA: TGTGCCAGCAGCGTAGGCGGGGGAGGGTCCTACGAGCAGTACTTC
V gene: TRBV18; clone size: .; D gene: TRBD1; J gene: TRBJ1-3; CDR3 protein: CASSLQQGDSGNTIYF; CDR3 DNA: TGTGCCAGCTCACTCCAACAGGGGGACTCTGGAAACACCATATATTTT
V gene: TRBV2; clone size: .; D gene: .; J gene: TRBJ1-2; CDR3 protein: CASISAGNGYTF; CDR3 DNA: TGTGCCAGCATCTCCGCAGGGAATGGCTACACCTTC
V gene: TRBV3-1/TRBV3-2; clone size: .; D gene: .; J gene: TRBJ2-4; CDR3 protein: CASSQSEAKNIQYF; CDR3 DNA: TGTGCCAGCAGCCAGTCCGAGGCCAAAAACATTCAGTACTTC
V gene: TRBV19; clone size: .; D gene: TRBD2; J gene: TRBJ2-1; CDR3 protein: CASTREGPYNEQFF; CDR3 DNA: TGTGCCAGTACTCGGGAGGGGCCCTACAATGAGCAGTTCTTC
V gene: TRBV25-1; clone size: .; D gene: .; J gene: TRBJ2-1; CDR3 protein: CASSLQVYNEQFF; CDR3 DNA: TGTGCCAGCAGCCTACAGGTCTACAATGAGCAGTTCTTC
V gene: TRBV30; clone size: .; D gene: TRBD2; J gene: TRBJ2-5; CDR3 protein: CAWSSGFGVYSGQMGETQYF; CDR3 DNA: TGTGCCTGGAGTTCAGGGTTCGGGGTATATAGCGGGCAAATGGGGGAGACCCAGTACTTC
V gene: TRBV5-4; clone size: .; D gene: .; J gene: TRBJ2-3; CDR3 protein: CASSAKGVVADTQYF; CDR3 DNA: TGTGCCAGCAGCGCCAAAGGGGTGGTAGCAGATACGCAGTATTTT
V gene: TRBV6-1; clone size: .; D gene: .; J gene: TRBJ2-5; CDR3 protein: CASSEAGGIETQYF; CDR3 DNA: TGTGCCAGCAGTGAAGCCGGGGGTATCGAGACCCAGTACTTC
V gene: TRBV5-1; clone size: few; D gene: TRBD2; J gene: TRBJ2-5; CDR3 protein: CASSTATSGAVWETQYF; CDR3 DNA: TGCGCCAGCAGCACCGCCACTAGCGGGGCGGTGTGGGAGACCCAGTACTTC
V gene: TRBV5-4; clone size: .; D gene: .; J gene: TRBJ2-7; CDR3 protein: CASSYGGGSSYEQYF; CDR3 DNA: TGTGCCAGCAGCTACGGCGGGGGCAGCTCCTACGAGCAGTACTTC
V gene: TRBV4-2; clone size: .; D gene: TRBD2; J gene: TRBJ2-7; CDR3 protein: CASSQDWEGLPYEQYF; CDR3 DNA: TGTGCCAGCAGCCAAGATTGGGAGGGACTGCCCTACGAGCAGTACTTC
V gene: TRBV5-1; clone size: .; D gene: TRBD1; J gene: TRBJ1-1; CDR3 protein: CASSLAVTGAGAEAFF; CDR3 DNA: TGCGCCAGCAGCTTGGCCGTGACAGGGGCGGGGGCTGAAGCTTTCTTT
V gene: TRBV27; clone size: .; D gene: TRBD2; J gene: TRBJ2-2; CDR3 protein: CASSSGTSPAKNTGELFF; CDR3 DNA: TGTGCCAGCAGTTCGGGGACTAGCCCGGCCAAGAACACCGGGGAGCTGTTTTTT
V gene: TRBV4-3; clone size: .; D gene: .; J gene: TRBJ2-5; CDR3 protein: CASSQEAGLSETQYF; CDR3 DNA: TGCGCCAGCAGCCAAGAGGCAGGGCTCTCGGAGACCCAGTACTTC
V gene: TRBV9; clone size: .; D gene: TRBD2; J gene: TRBJ2-2; CDR3 protein: CASSVGSSGRFANTGELFF; CDR3 DNA: TGTGCCAGCAGCGTAGGATCAAGCGGGAGATTTGCGAACACCGGGGAGCTGTTTTTT
V gene: TRBV30; clone size: .; D gene: .; J gene: TRBJ2-4; CDR3 protein: CAWSVRDIQYF; CDR3 DNA: TGTGCCTGGAGTGTTCGGGACATTCAGTACTTC
V gene: TRBV30; clone size: .; D gene: .; J gene: TRBJ2-7; CDR3 protein: CAWSVQSLREQYF; CDR3 DNA: TGTGCCTGGAGTGTACAGTCCCTTAGGGAGCAGTACTTC
V gene: TRBV11-3; clone size: .; D gene: .; J gene: TRBJ2-3; CDR3 protein: CASSLGGQKTDTQYF; CDR3 DNA: TGTGCCAGCAGCTTAGGTGGACAGAAAACAGATACGCAGTATTTT
V gene: TRBV6-5; clone size: once; D gene: .; J gene: TRBJ1-3; CDR3 protein: CASSSGLSGNTIYF; CDR3 DNA: TGTGCCAGCAGCAGTGGACTTTCTGGAAACACCATATATTTT
V gene: TRBV6-6; clone size: .; D gene: .; J gene: TRBJ1-2; CDR3 protein: CASSYSDRQRDYGYTF; CDR3 DNA: TGTGCCAGCAGTTACTCTGACCGACAGAGAGACTATGGCTACACCTTC
V gene: TRBV2; clone size: .; D gene: .; J gene: TRBJ1-5; CDR3 protein: CASSVLRVNQPQHF; CDR3 DNA: TGTGCCAGCAGCGTACTCCGGGTTAATCAGCCCCAGCATTTT
V gene: TRBV19; clone size: .; D gene: .; J gene: TRBJ2-3; CDR3 protein: CASSRGTSTDTQYF; CDR3 DNA: TGTGCCAGTAGTAGGGGGACTAGCACAGATACGCAGTATTTT
V gene: TRBV10-3; clone size: .; D gene: TRBD2; J gene: TRBJ2-7; CDR3 protein: CAANEAGEPTYMYF; CDR3 DNA: TGTGCCGCCAACGAAGCGGGAGAGCCCACTTACATGTACTTC
V gene: TRBV18; clone size: .; D gene: .; J gene: TRBJ2-2; CDR3 protein: CASSPAGAGQINTGELFF; CDR3 DNA: TGTGCCAGCTCACCAGCCGGGGCGGGACAGATCAACACCGGGGAGCTGTTTTTT
V gene: TRBV30; clone size: .; D gene: TRBD2; J gene: TRBJ2-5; CDR3 protein: CASTGLEFETQYF; CDR3 DNA: TGTGCCTCCACCGGACTAGAGTTTGAGACCCAGTACTTC
V gene: TRBV28; clone size: .; D gene: .; J gene: TRBJ2-5; CDR3 protein: CASSLNWALQETQYF; CDR3 DNA: TGTGCCAGCAGTTTAAATTGGGCGCTTCAAGAGACCCAGTACTTC
V gene: TRBV27; clone size: few; D gene: TRBD1; J gene: TRBJ2-2; CDR3 protein: CASSRTGLAGELFF; CDR3 DNA: TGTGCCAGCTCTCGGACAGGGTTGGCCGGGGAGCTGTTTTTT